The source of this T cell receptor (beta chain) is a study of blood T cell repertoires in COVID-19. Turning to the study itself: The samples span acute and convalescent COVID-19 from the United States, Italy and Spain. The analysed material was cDNA or gDNA that came from T cells, B-cell-depleted T cells, or PBMCs.

The cohort comprised adults aged about 18 to 90 years residing in about two dozen US areas. TCRdb's copy holds only in-frame clones and misses some; the assay was immunoSEQ multiplex PCR. Here the sample spans about 240,000 clones, about 89% being singletons. CDR3 length equals 14 residues. Trimming cost V 5 bases and J 0 bases; bases outside gene matches: 2. Germline CDR1 is SGHAT and CDR2 is FQNNGV. This receptor was identified in a man in his forties who had recovered from COVID-19. Source material: PBMCs or T cells enriched from blood (not recorded which). The V and J genes are TRBV11-2 and TRBJ2-7; 9 bases map to TRBD1. The CDR3, as DNA: TGTGCCAGCAGCAGGGGACAGGGCTCCTACGAGCAGTACTTC. This codes for CASSRGQGSYEQYF.